One and the same sample provided the 25 T cell receptor delta chains below, sequenced in a study of γδ T cells in repeated Plasmodium falciparum infection. TCRdb used CATT to re-call clones from the multiplex PCR reads. The repertoire includes 90,000 or so delta-chain clones, 0.85% to 1% of them detected once, and 7.5% to 10% sits in the top ten. Bulk repertoires came from Vgamma9/Vdelta2+ or Vdelta2-negative gammadelta T cells flow-sorted from PBMC. Sequenced input: gamma-delta T cells from blood. The receptors come from a pool of human donors (malaria-infected and uninfected, not separated).

This clone was picked up a small number of times. A read error likely explains this, since a far larger clone differs by one base. The sample carries other DNA sequences with the same CDR3. This chain uses TRDV1 with TRDJ1; 8 bases are a match to TRDD3. Germline V CDR1 and CDR2: TSWWSYY, QGS. The CDR3 is 20 amino acids. The DNA of the CDR3 is TGTGCTCTCGGGGATACCCCTAATCCCTTCGGGGTCCAGTACACCGATAAACTCATCTTT. Encoded protein: CALGDTPNPFGVQYTDKLIF.

Concerning this clone itself: A read error likely explains why the TCRdb protein, taken from a much larger clone, differs from this DNA's translation at residue 14; the protein shown is translated from the DNA. The J gene is TRDJ1, the V gene TRDV1; TRDD3 matches at 7 bases. Matching the DNA to germline supplied the J gene, which TCRdb does not give. This CDR3 is 25 amino acids long. CDR1 and CDR2 (germline): TSWWSYY, QGS. V trimming: 0 bases; J trimming: 3 bases; junction bases outside the gene matches: 34. The CDR3 DNA follows: TGTGCTCTTGGGGAACTTCCCGCGGTGGCCCTTACGAGGATGCTGGGGGGTTCCCGGGCCGATAAACTCATCTTT. Its protein is CALGELPAVALTRMLGGSRADKLIF.

This clone was detected a few times. A read error is likely here: a far larger clone is one base away. Other DNA sequences in the same sample also yield this CDR3. The chain is built from TRDV2 and TRDJ1; 7 nucleotides align to TRDD3. The V gene's germline CDR1 is GEAIGNYY and CDR2 EKD. This CDR3 region has 16 residues. CDR3: CACDTKRTGATDKLIF. The DNA for the CDR3 is TGTGCCTGTGACACGAAAAGGACTGGGGCAACCGATAAGCTCATCTTT.

The sample holds a few counts of this clone. The amino acid sequence in TCRdb belongs to a much larger clone and departs from this DNA's translation at residue 8, likely a sequencing read error; the sequence shown is translated from the DNA. The rearrangement joins TRDV2 to TRDJ1, with D possibly TRDD3 on 5 matching bases. Germline matching of the DNA provided the J gene here, since TCRdb leaves it blank. This CDR3 spans 15 amino acids. Germline values: CDR1 GEAIGNYY, CDR2 EKD. The ends were cut back, 0 bases at V and 4 bases at J, with 14 bases in the middle. In nucleotides, the CDR3 is TGTGCCTGTGACACCGTTGGGGTTAGAAGCGATAAACTCATCTTT. This sequence encodes CACDTVGVRSDKLIF.

This clone was seen a handful of times. The mismatch at residue 3 between this DNA's translation and the TCRdb protein of a much larger clone likely reflects a read error; the protein shown is translated from the DNA. V and J are TRDV1 and TRDJ1; TRDD3 is a possible D gene (6 bases). Because TCRdb records no J gene, it was assigned here through a match of the DNA to germline. The length of the CDR3 is 13 residues. CDR1 and CDR2 (germline): TSWWSYY, QGS. CDR3 coding DNA: TGTGCTCCTGGGGACATACAATATGATAAACTCATCTTT. Its protein is CAPGDIQYDKLIF.

This clone has a count of ten or more. V usage is TRDV1 and J usage is TRDJ1; maybe TRDD3 (6 bases). Trimming shortened V by 1 base and J by 0 bases, and 21 bases separated the two germline ends. CDR1 and CDR2 from the germline V gene are TSWWSYY and QGS. The length of the CDR3 is 19 residues. The CDR3 DNA reads TGTGCTCTTGGGGAACCCTCTACGTGCGGGGATGGGTACACCGATAAACTCATCTTT. Translation gives CALGEPSTCGDGYTDKLIF.

At least ten counts were recorded for this clone. A read error likely explains why the TCRdb protein, taken from a much larger clone, differs from this DNA's translation at residue 17; the protein shown is translated from the DNA. No call exists for the J gene, whereas the V gene is TRDV2; TRDD3 was called by the table and not checked on the DNA. CDR1 and CDR2 (germline): GEAIGNYY, EKD. The CDR3 extends over 18 amino acids. CDR3 residues: CACDTVGGDTLYTDKLTF. The DNA of the CDR3 is TGTGCCTGTGACACCGTAGGGGGGGATACTCTGTACACCGATAAACTCACCTTT.

This clone was seen a handful of times. A far larger clone is off by one base, so a read error is likely. This sample also contains other DNA sequences that code for the same CDR3. The DNA of the CDR3 is TGTGCTCTTGGGGATCCGTTGGGTCCTACAAAATCTACTGGGGGACTAAACACCGATAAACTCATCTTC. Residues: CALGDPLGPTKSTGGLNTDKLIF. The V call is TRDV1, the J call TRDJ1, with 9 bases that match TRDD3. The germline V gene has CDR1 TSWWSYY and CDR2 QGS. This CDR3 has 23 residues.

This clone was found a few times. A far more abundant clone sits one base away, making this likely a read error. Other nucleotide sequences in the sample specify the same CDR3. The genes are TRDV1 and TRDJ1, with D maybe TRDD2 (6 bases). Here the J gene was assigned by germline matching of the DNA, as TCRdb has none. Trimming took 3 bases from V and 5 from J, leaving 25 bases between them. Germline lookup yields CDR1 TSWWSYY and CDR2 QGS. The CDR3 is 18 amino acids. CDR3 region: CALGEGPTPPLPTDKLIF. In nucleotides, the CDR3 is TGTGCTCTTGGGGAGGGTCCTACACCGCCCCTCCCGACTGATAAACTCATCTTT.

About this clone: A far larger clone is one nucleotide away, so this likely arose from a read error. Other DNA sequences of this sample code for an identical CDR3. V is TRDV1 and J is TRDJ1; D may match TRDD2 or TRDD3 (5 bases each). No J segment appears in TCRdb, so it was assigned here by matching the sequence to germline. Germline V gene lookup returns CDR1 TSWWSYY and CDR2 QGS. CDR3 length equals 22 residues. V gave up 3 bases and J gave up 0 bases, with 32 bases separating them. CDR3 nucleotide sequence: TGTGCTCTTGGGGATGCTCTTCCCGCGAAAAATCGATACCCCCAGTACACCGATAAACTCATCTTT. It yields the protein CALGDALPAKNRYPQYTDKLIF.

With regard to this clone: TCRdb pairs this DNA with a much larger clone's protein that differs at residue 18, likely a read error; the protein shown was translated from the DNA. This chain uses TRDV2 with TRDJ1; 7 nucleotides align to TRDD3. No J gene was available from TCRdb, and it was assigned here by a germline match of the DNA. CDR3 length: 21 amino acids. Germline loops: CDR1 GEAIGNYY, CDR2 EKD. The CDR3 reads CACDTKALGIGLDPYTDELIF. CDR3 sequence (DNA): TGTGCCTGTGACACCAAGGCACTGGGGATCGGGCTGGACCCGTACACCGATGAACTCATCTTT.

In the case of this clone: A far bigger clonotype differs at one base, so this is likely a read error. Other DNA variants within this sample encode the same CDR3. The V gene is TRDV2, but the J gene lacks a call; TRDD3 reflects the table's D call only, with no check against the DNA. Germline values: CDR1 GEAIGNYY, CDR2 EKD. There are 15 residues in the CDR3. The CDR3 protein is CACDSPYWRADKLIF. CDR3 in DNA: TGTGCCTGTGACTCGCCATACTGGAGGGCCGATAAACTCATCTTC.

Comment on this clone: The mismatch at residue 14 between this DNA's translation and the TCRdb protein of a much larger clone likely reflects a read error; the protein shown is translated from the DNA. The rearrangement joins TRDV2 to TRDJ1, with D tentatively TRDD3 (6 bases). Germline CDR1 and CDR2: GEAIGNYY and EKD. The CDR3 runs 16 residues. As DNA, the CDR3 is TGTGCCTGTGACGCTTTGGGGGGCACGTACACCGATAAACACATCTTT. It yields the protein CACDALGGTYTDKHIF.

Remarks on this clone: TCRdb lists the protein of a much larger clone for this DNA, which differs at residue 19, so this is likely a read error; the protein given here is translated from the DNA itself. This rearrangement joins TRDV1 to TRDJ1; D possibly matches TRDD2 or TRDD3 (9 bases each). TCRdb leaves out the J gene; it was filled in here by matching the DNA to germline. The germline gives CDR1 TSWWSYY, CDR2 QGS. The CDR3 sequence is 22 residues long. In DNA form, the CDR3 reads TGTGCTCTTGGGGACCGTAACCTTCCTACGATGGGGATACGCGGGGGGAACGATAGACTCATCTTT. Translation: CALGDRNLPTMGIRGGNDRLIF.

This clone came up a few times. A read error likely explains why the TCRdb protein, taken from a much larger clone, differs from this DNA's translation at residue 12; the protein shown is translated from the DNA. The chain joins TRDV1 to TRDJ1; D perhaps matches TRDD2 (9 bases). The CDR3 contains 18 residues. CDR1 is TSWWSYY and CDR2 is QGS in the germline V gene. V dropped 7 bases and J dropped 2 bases, with 26 bases sitting between them. The chain's CDR3 is CALEPSYDKWGMTDKLIF. CDR3 in DNA: TGTGCTCTTGAGCCTTCCTACGATAAGTGGGGGATGACCGATAAACTCATCTTT.

Details on this clone: TCRdb's protein, taken from a much larger clone, differs from this DNA's translation at residue 18, likely owing to a read error; the protein displayed comes from the DNA. V and J are TRDV1 and TRDJ1; 8 bases line up with TRDD3. Germline assignment: CDR1 TSWWSYY and CDR2 QGS. The CDR3 is made up of 20 amino acids. CDR3: CALGELNPNYWGWRTDKPIF. CDR3 DNA sequence: TGTGCTCTTGGGGAACTAAATCCCAACTACTGGGGGTGGAGAACCGATAAACCCATCTTT.

There are many counts of this clone. A far larger clone is off by one base, so a read error is likely. In the same sample, other DNA sequences code for this CDR3. The V call is TRDV2, the J call TRDJ1; possible D gene TRDD3, 5 bases. The J gene, left out of TCRdb, was set here by checking the DNA against germline. Germline CDR1 GEAIGNYY, CDR2 EKD. The CDR3 length is 18 residues. The CDR3 region has the DNA TGTGCCTGCGACACCGTGGGGAGTAAAGTAAAGGGCACCGATAAACTCATCTTT. Translation: CACDTVGSKVKGTDKLIF.

This clone was recorded a few times. The protein held in TCRdb is that of a much larger clone and does not match this DNA's translation at residue 21, likely because of a read error; the protein shown is translated from the DNA. This rearrangement joins TRDV1 to TRDJ1; 7 bases fit TRDD3. The J gene, missing from TCRdb, was assigned here through DNA to germline matching. Germline CDR1 TSWWSYY, CDR2 QGS. V lost 2 bases and J lost 7; bases outside the gene matches: 40. The length of the CDR3 is 25 residues. The CDR3 coding sequence is TGTGCTCTTGGGGAATCCAGCACTCCTATGAGGCCCCGACTGGGGTCGGCTCATCCGGCTGGTAAACTCATCTTT. Translated, it gives CALGESSTPMRPRLGSAHPAGKLIF.

About this clone: A read error likely explains this, since a far larger clone differs by one base. This sample includes further DNA sequences coding for the same CDR3. The chain uses TRDV1 and TRDJ1; TRDD3 matches 10 bases. Per germline, CDR1 TSWWSYY and CDR2 QGS. CDR3 size: 17 residues. CDR3 region: CALLGWGILGYTDKLIF. Here the CDR3 DNA reads TGCGCTCTTTTAGGTTGGGGGATACTGGGCTACACCGATAAACTCATCTTT.

Turning to this clone: TCRdb pairs this DNA with a much larger clone's protein that differs at residue 11, likely a read error; the protein shown was translated from the DNA. This chain joins TRDV1 and TRDJ1, with D hard to call. Per germline, CDR1 TSWWSYY and CDR2 QGS. The CDR3 contains 16 residues. The V end lost 8 bases, the J end lost 4 bases, and 23 bases lay between the germline ends. The CDR3 DNA is TGTGCTCTTCTGACCGCAACAAGGAGTTCAGACGATAAACTCATCTTT. This codes for CALLTATRSSDDKLIF.

With regard to this clone: The translation of this DNA and the TCRdb protein of a much larger clone differ at residue 13, probably owing to a read error; the protein shown here is translated from the DNA. The CDR3 sequence: CACDTLTVLGDRIDKLIF. Written as DNA, the CDR3 is TGTGCCTGTGACACCCTAACCGTACTGGGGGATAGAATCGATAAACTCATCTTT. The gene calls are TRDV2 and TRDJ1, with TRDD3 matching over 11 bases. Here the J gene came from matching the DNA to germline, since TCRdb omits it. V was clipped by 0 bases and J by 4 bases; unmatched bases: 12. This CDR3 has 18 amino acids. The V gene's germline CDR1 is GEAIGNYY and CDR2 EKD.

For this clone: The TCRdb protein, from a much larger clone, departs from this DNA's translation at residue 12, likely by read error; the protein shown derives from the DNA. This rearrangement joins TRDV2 to TRDJ1; 8 nucleotides line up with TRDD3. The J gene was not available in TCRdb and was assigned here by matching the DNA to germline segments. The CDR3 is 16 amino acids. The germline CDR1 and CDR2 sequences are GEAIGNYY and EKD. CDR3 in amino acids: CACDRLGGNYTGKLIF. CDR3 coding DNA: TGTGCCTGTGACCGACTGGGGGGGAACTACACCGGTAAACTCATCTTT.

This clone occurred many times. TCRdb pairs this DNA with a much larger clone's protein that differs at residue 6, likely a read error; the protein shown was translated from the DNA. Here the CDR3 DNA reads TGTGCCTTTACTGGCCATCCTATTATCGTTAGCCCAAGAACGACCGATAAACTCATCTTT. This translates into CAFTGHPIIVSPRTTDKLIF. The chain couples TRDV3 to TRDJ1, with D maybe TRDD2 (5 bases). With 1 base removed from V and 2 bases from J, the gap between germline ends came to 32 bases. The CDR3 loop spans 20 amino acids. The V gene's germline CDR1 is TVYSNPD and CDR2 GDNSRS (reference sequence).

This clone occurred a few times. A read error likely explains why the TCRdb protein, taken from a much larger clone, differs from this DNA's translation at residue 13; the protein shown is translated from the DNA. The chain carries TRDV1 and TRDJ1; 8 bases align to TRDD2. Germline CDR1 TSWWSYY, CDR2 QGS. The trim removed 2 bases at V and 1 base at J, leaving 33 bases unmatched. The CDR3 extends over 25 amino acids. The CDR3 DNA follows: TGTGCTCTTGGGGAAGGGGACTTCCTACGTGACCCCCGGGGGAAGTCGACCCGAGGCACCGATAAACTCATCTTT. Encoded protein: CALGEGDFLRDPRGKSTRGTDKLIF.

Notes on this clone: A far larger clone is one base from this, pointing to a likely read error. This CDR3 is also generated by other DNA sequences in the sample. The chain has TRDV1 and TRDJ1; no firm D call. This CDR3 spans 12 amino acids. The ends were cut back, 1 base at V and 6 bases at J, with 6 bases in the middle. The germline V gene encodes CDR1 TSWWSYY and CDR2 QGS. The CDR3 DNA reads TGTGCTCTTGGGGAACGTCGGCATAAACTCATCTTT. Translated: CALGERRHKLIF.